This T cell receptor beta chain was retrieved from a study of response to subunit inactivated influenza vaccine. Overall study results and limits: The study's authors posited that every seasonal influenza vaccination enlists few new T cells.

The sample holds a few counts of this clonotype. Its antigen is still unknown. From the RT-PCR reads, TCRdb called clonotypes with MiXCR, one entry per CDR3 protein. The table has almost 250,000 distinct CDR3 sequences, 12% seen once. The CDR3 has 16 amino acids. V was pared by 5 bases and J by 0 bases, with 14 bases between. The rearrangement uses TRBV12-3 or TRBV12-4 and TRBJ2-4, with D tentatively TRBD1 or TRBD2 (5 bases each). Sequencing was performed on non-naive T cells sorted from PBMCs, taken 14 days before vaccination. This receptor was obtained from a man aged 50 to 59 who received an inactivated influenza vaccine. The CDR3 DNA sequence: TGTGCCAGCAGTCAGGGACCTGGGGTAGCCAAAAACATTCAGTACTTC. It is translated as CASSQGPGVAKNIQYF.